One sample yielded the 30 T cell receptor beta chains listed below, sequenced in a study of T-cell reconstitution after alpha-beta-depleted transplantation in children. Unique molecular identifiers were incorporated into the prepared TCRbeta library. Each CDR3 protein gets one entry after TCRdb re-called the PCR reads with MiXCR. The sample contains hundreds of thousands of distinct CDR3 sequences, 16% of which appear only once. This material consisted of PBMCs from the stem cell graft donor, taken from the stem cell graft. These receptors came from a human donor who donated a stem cell graft to a child with acute myeloid leukemia.

The chain combines TRBV6-1 with TRBJ1-5; possible D gene TRBD1, 6 bases. The CDR3 has 14 residues. Trimming removed 9 bases at V and 1 base at J, with 13 bases between. Germline V gene lookup returns CDR1 MNHNS and CDR2 SASEGT. The CDR3 bases are TGTGCCAGTACTGGGGGCGGGAGCAATCAGCCCCAGCATTTT. Residues: CASTGGGSNQPQHF.

The chain uses TRBV7-2 and TRBJ2-1, with a possible D match to TRBD1 (6 bases). V was pared by 4 bases and J by 9 bases, with 10 bases between. The CDR3 is made up of 12 amino acids. CDR1 SGHTA and CDR2 FQGNSA come from the germline V gene. CDR3 protein: CASSWGLSEQFF. Here the CDR3 DNA reads TGTGCCAGCAGCTGGGGGCTAAGTGAGCAGTTCTTC.

The chain is built from TRBV18 and TRBJ2-5; no reliable D call. Germline V lookup: CDR1 KGHSH, CDR2 LQKENI. V was pared by 3 bases and J by 2 bases, with 7 bases between. The CDR3 is 13 amino acids. The CDR3 loop reads CASSPTIQETQYF. Written as DNA, the CDR3 is TGTGCCAGCTCACCGACCATTCAAGAGACCCAGTACTTC. Supplemented by reference TRBV18 and TRBJ2-5, the full variable domain reads NAGVMQNPRHLVRRRGQEARLRCSPMKGHSHVYWYRQLPEEGLKFMVYLQKENIIDESGMPKERFSAEFPKEGPSILRIQQVVRGDSAAYFCASSPTIQETQYFGPGTRLLVL.

The chain couples TRBV12-3 or TRBV12-4 to TRBJ2-3; TRBD2 agrees at 7 bases. The length of the CDR3 is 17 residues. V shed 1 base and J 3 bases; nucleotides not matched to a gene: 10. CDR3 DNA: TGTGCCAGCAGTTTAGGGCGTGCGTCTAGCGGAACAGATACGCAGTATTTT. This translates into CASSLGRASSGTDTQYF.

The table lists this clonotype with many counts. This chain joins TRBV7-6 and TRBJ2-5, with 12 bases lining up with TRBD2. With 4 bases clipped from V and 3 bases from J, the junction kept 9 bases outside the gene matches. The CDR3 extends over 17 amino acids. CDR1 is SGHVS and CDR2 is FNYEAQ in the germline V gene. The CDR3 sequence is CASSSLTSGGWEETQYF. DNA for the CDR3: TGTGCCAGCAGCTCCTTGACTAGCGGGGGCTGGGAAGAGACCCAGTACTTC.

This clonotype was observed a handful of times. The V gene is TRBV5-1, the J gene TRBJ2-7; 9 bases fit TRBD1. CDR1 is SGHRS, CDR2 YFSETQ, per germline. The CDR3 covers 16 residues. Trimming at V came to 1 base and at J to 5 bases, leaving 10 bases not matched to a gene. This chain's CDR3 is CASSLFGTGGQNEQYF. In DNA form, the CDR3 reads TGCGCCAGCAGCTTGTTCGGAACAGGGGGCCAGAACGAGCAGTACTTC. The full variable domain, rest sourced from reference TRBV5-1 and TRBJ2-7, is KAGVTQTPRYLIKTRGQQVTLSCSPISGHRSVSWYQQTPGQGLQFLFEYFSETQRNKGNFPGRFSGRQFSNSRSEMNVSTLELGDSALYLCASSLFGTGGQNEQYFGPGTRLTVT.

This clonotype was seen a few times. This chain joins TRBV5-5 and TRBJ1-1, with no clear D. From germline, CDR1 is SGHKS and CDR2 YYEKEE (reference sequence). Between the trimmed V and J ends, which lost 4 bases and 3 bases, there was a span of 16 bases. The CDR3 spans 15 residues. Here the CDR3 reads CASSTPGRRDTEAFF. DNA for the CDR3: TGTGCCAGCAGCACCCCGGGGAGGAGGGACACTGAAGCTTTCTTT.

This clonotype was seen only a few times. The rearrangement links TRBV20-1 to TRBJ2-5; the match to TRBD2 covers 8 bases. This CDR3 has 16 amino acids. Germline-derived CDR1 and CDR2 are DFQATT and SNEGSKA (reference sequence). The trim removed 0 bases at V and 1 base at J, leaving 7 bases unmatched. The CDR3 is CSARDQSGGSQETQYF. The CDR3 region has the DNA TGCAGTGCTAGAGATCAAAGCGGGGGATCCCAAGAGACCCAGTACTTC.

A few counts support this clonotype. The chain employs TRBV15 and TRBJ2-7; TRBD2 might be the D (5 bases). The CDR3 is 14 amino acids. Between the trimmed V and J ends, which lost 3 bases and 2 bases, there was a span of 11 bases. CDR1 and CDR2 from the germline V gene are LNHNV and YYDKDF (reference sequence). CDR3 region: CATSSSGSPYEQYF. The CDR3 DNA reads TGTGCCACCAGCAGTAGTGGGAGTCCCTACGAGCAGTACTTC. The complete variable domain, with remaining parts taken from reference TRBV15 and TRBJ2-7, reads DAMVIQNPRYQVTQFGKPVTLSCSQTLNHNVMYWYQQKSSQAPKLLFHYYDKDFNNEADTPDNFQSRRPNTSFCFLDIRSPGLGDTAMYLCATSSSGSPYEQYFGPGTRLTVT.

This clonotype was observed a handful of times. The rearrangement links TRBV5-5 to TRBJ2-5; D gene ambiguous. Germline CDR1 reads SGHKS; CDR2 reads YYEKEE (reference sequence). Trimming took 6 bases from V and 4 from J, leaving 13 bases between them. The CDR3 length is 13 residues. This chain's CDR3 is CASTLLGSETQYF. CDR3 DNA sequence: TGTGCCAGCACCCTGCTGGGTTCAGAGACCCAGTACTTC.

This clonotype was observed at least ten times. This chain uses TRBV20-1 with TRBJ2-3, with D maybe TRBD1 (6 bases). The CDR3 has 13 amino acids. Trimming stripped 4 bases from V and 6 bases from J, with 14 bases between. Germline CDR1 reads DFQATT; CDR2 reads SNEGSKA (reference sequence). CDR3 residues: CSATGVVTDTQYF. The CDR3 nucleotides are TGCAGTGCTACAGGGGTGGTCACGGATACGCAGTATTTT.

The chain joins TRBV12-3 or TRBV12-4 to TRBJ2-5, with D hard to call. V shed 5 bases and J shed 5 bases, with 15 bases lying between them. The CDR3 has 14 amino acids. The CDR3 sequence: CASSTRSGGETQYF. The DNA for the CDR3 is TGTGCCAGCAGTACCCGGTCGGGTGGGGAGACCCAGTACTTC.

The sample holds many counts of this clonotype. The chain's CDR3 is CASSSTSGTQYF. CDR3 DNA: TGTGCCAGCAGCTCGACTAGCGGTACGCAGTATTTT. This chain connects TRBV5-6 to TRBJ2-3; 9 bases fit TRBD2. Trimming removed 3 bases from V and 8 bases from J; junction bases left unmatched: 1. Per the germline V gene, CDR1 is SGHDT and CDR2 is YYEEEE. The CDR3 sequence is 12 residues long.

Ten or more counts support this clonotype. The CDR3 is CASSERTREQYV. In nucleotides, the CDR3 is TGCGCCAGCAGTGAGAGAACGAGAGAGCAGTACGTC. The genes are TRBV10-2 and TRBJ2-7; D is uncertain. The CDR3 is made up of 12 amino acids. The germline V and J ends were trimmed by 2 bases and 7 bases, with 9 bases remaining between them. CDR1 and CDR2 from the germline V gene are WSHSY and SAAADI.

V and J are TRBV6-2 or TRBV6-3 and TRBJ2-7; D gene unclear. The V gene lost 8 bases and the J gene lost 0 bases, with 11 bases spanning the gap. The germline CDR1 and CDR2 sequences are MNHEY and SVGEGT. CDR3 length: 13 residues. The CDR3 reads CASRTPVSYEQYF. DNA of the CDR3: TGTGCCAGCCGGACGCCCGTCTCCTACGAGCAGTACTTC.

This clonotype appeared a few times. The chain is built from TRBV29-1 and TRBJ2-3, with D unresolved. V shed 4 bases and J shed 0 bases, with 17 bases lying between them. Per the germline V gene, CDR1 is SQVTM and CDR2 is ANQGSEA. This CDR3 comprises 16 residues. DNA of the CDR3: TGCAGCGTTGCCCCTCCCCAGTGGGTCAGCACAGATACGCAGTATTTT. This translates into CSVAPPQWVSTDTQYF.

This clonotype was seen only a few times. The chain combines TRBV7-9 with TRBJ1-1, with D possibly matching TRBD1 (5 bases). Deletions cut 6 bases from V and 1 base from J, with 21 bases between. This CDR3 has 17 residues. From germline, CDR1 is SEHNR and CDR2 FQNEAQ (reference sequence). This chain's CDR3 is CASRLAWADGTNTEAFF. The CDR3, as DNA: TGTGCCAGCAGACTGGCCTGGGCAGATGGGACGAACACTGAAGCTTTCTTT.

About this clonotype itself: A much more abundant neighbour one base away suggests this may be a read error. This chain uses TRBV20-1 with TRBJ2-5, with D unresolved. There are 12 residues in the CDR3. Germline V gives CDR1 DFQATT, CDR2 SNEGSKA (reference sequence). V gave up 3 bases and J gave up 2 bases, with 7 bases separating them. CDR3 in amino acids: CSASASQETQYF. CDR3 coding DNA: TGCAGTGCTAGCGCCAGTCAAGAGACCCAGTACTTC.

This clonotype has only a few counts. The J gene is TRBJ1-1, the V gene TRBV13; D may be TRBD1 (5 bases). The CDR3 consists of 15 residues. Germline V gene lookup returns CDR1 PRHDT and CDR2 FYEKMQ (reference sequence). V lost 0 bases, J lost 4 bases, and 12 bases lay in between. Here the CDR3 reads CASSLGRGQGTEAFF. CDR3 nucleotides: TGTGCCAGCAGCTTAGGTAGGGGCCAGGGCACTGAAGCTTTCTTT.

This clonotype was counted only a few times. The chain employs TRBV7-3 and TRBJ2-1; D unresolved. Trimming cost V 3 bases and J 5 bases, with 11 bases left between them. CDR1 SGHTA and CDR2 FQGTGA come from the germline V gene. The CDR3 is made up of 14 amino acids. In nucleotides, the CDR3 is TGTGCCAGCAGCTTGGATCCAAATAACAATGAGCAGTTCTTC. Its protein is CASSLDPNNNEQFF.

There are many counts of this clonotype. The chain links TRBV20-1 to TRBJ1-1, with TRBD1 matching over 10 bases. The V gene's germline CDR1 is DFQATT and CDR2 SNEGSKA (reference sequence). The CDR3 has 14 amino acids. The trim removed 5 bases at V and 0 bases at J, leaving 3 bases unmatched. Here the CDR3 reads CSARQGALNTEAFF. The DNA of the CDR3 is TGCAGTGCTCGACAGGGGGCTTTGAACACTGAAGCTTTCTTT.

This clonotype showed up just a few times. The chain links TRBV7-8 to TRBJ2-5; possible D gene TRBD1, 5 bases. The germline CDR1 and CDR2 sequences are SGHVS and FQNEAQ. Deletions cut 0 bases from V and 7 bases from J, with 12 bases between. This CDR3 is 14 amino acids long. CDR3 sequence (DNA): TGTGCCAGCAGCTTAGCGTCTAGTGGGGCGACCCAGTACTTC. Its protein product is CASSLASSGATQYF.

A few counts support this clonotype. The chain couples TRBV7-8 to TRBJ2-3; D may match TRBD1 or TRBD2 (5 bases each). This CDR3 has 16 amino acids. Trimming cost V 5 bases and J 4 bases, with 19 bases left between them. Germline-derived CDR1 and CDR2 are SGHVS and FQNEAQ. The CDR3 DNA reads TGTGCCAGCAGCCTAGGGACCAAACACGGCGCAGATACGCAGTATTTT. It encodes CASSLGTKHGADTQYF.

This clonotype was seen many times. The V and J genes are TRBV25-1 and TRBJ2-1; 8 bases are a match to TRBD1. Germline CDR1 is MGHDK and CDR2 is SYGVNS. After removal of 4 bases from V and 6 bases from J, the junction contained 14 bases not matched to a gene. The CDR3 runs to 17 residues. The CDR3 DNA follows: TGTGCCAGCAGTGCCAACAGGGGGTCAGAGGCTAGCAATGAGCAGTTCTTC. Translated, it gives CASSANRGSEASNEQFF. The whole variable domain, remainder taken from reference TRBV25-1 and TRBJ2-1, is EADIYQTPRYLVIGTGKKITLECSQTMGHDKMYWYQQDPGMELHLIHYSYGVNSTEKGDLSSESTVSRIRTEHFPLTLESARPSHTSQYLCASSANRGSEASNEQFFGPGTRLTVL.

This clonotype has only a few counts. J is TRBJ1-1 and V is TRBV6-1; 10 bases are shared with TRBD1. The CDR3 contains 14 residues. After removal of 4 bases from V and 7 bases from J, the junction contained 6 bases not matched to a gene. Per germline, CDR1 MNHNS and CDR2 SASEGT. CDR3 loop: CASSGDRGLYEAFF. The CDR3 coding sequence is TGTGCCAGCAGTGGGGACAGGGGTCTGTATGAAGCTTTCTTT.

Many counts were recorded for this clonotype. A read error may produce the germline difference seen at one junction end. CDR3 sequence reads: CASSLQRGTDF. The CDR3 nucleotides read TGTGCCAGCAGTCTACAGCGGGGGACGGATTTT. The chain combines TRBV12-3 or TRBV12-4 with TRBJ2-3, with 8 bases that match TRBD2. CDR3 size: 11 residues.

This clonotype was detected ten times or more. J is TRBJ2-2 and V is TRBV20-1; TRBD2 matches at 7 bases. CDR1 and CDR2 (germline): DFQATT, SNEGSKA (reference sequence). Germline trimming cut 3 bases from V and 1 base from J; bases unmatched to any gene: 2. The CDR3 is made up of 14 amino acids. The CDR3, as DNA: TGCAGTGCTAGGACTAGCCAGAACACCGGGGAGCTGTTTTTT. Residues: CSARTSQNTGELFF.

The chain links TRBV7-7 to TRBJ2-3, with D tentatively TRBD1 (7 bases). The CDR3 has 14 amino acids. Germline V CDR1 and CDR2: SSHAT, FNYEAQ (reference sequence). Trimming removed 5 bases from V and 4 bases from J, with 13 bases in between. In DNA form, the CDR3 reads TGTGCCAGCAGCCTCCAGGGGGGTGCAGATACGCAGTATTTT. It encodes CASSLQGGADTQYF.

Here the CDR3 reads CASSFGTRAGELFF. The CDR3, as DNA: TGTGCCAGCAGCTTCGGGACGCGGGCTGGGGAGCTGTTTTTT. The chain links TRBV7-2 to TRBJ2-2; the D call may be TRBD1 or TRBD2 (5 bases each). Germline CDR1 SGHTA, CDR2 FQGNSA. Trimming took off 3 bases at V and 8 bases at J, with 13 bases between the two ends. The CDR3 is 14 residues long.

This clonotype was seen many times. CDR3 amino acids: CASGGADGYTF. For the CDR3, the DNA is TGTGCCAGCGGGGGGGCGGATGGCTACACCTTC. The gene calls are TRBV12-3 or TRBV12-4 and TRBJ1-2, with D perhaps TRBD1 (6 bases). Trimming cost V 8 bases and J 6 bases, with 10 bases left between them. This CDR3 has 11 residues.